The 23 T cell receptor beta chains reported below all come from one sample, sequenced in a study of T-cell reconstitution after alpha-beta-depleted transplantation in children. Unique molecular identifiers were used in preparing the TCRbeta library. One entry per CDR3 protein results from TCRdb running MiXCR on the PCR reads. This table holds around 450,000 distinct CDR3 sequences, over 9.5% found once. The sequenced sample was PBMCs, obtained before TCRalphabeta/CD19-depleted stem cell transplant. These receptors were collected from a child younger than 10 with inherited bone marrow failure, due to receive a stem cell transplant.

CDR3 region: CASSRTKGKAYEQYF. CDR3 nucleotides: TGCGCCAGCAGTCGTACGAAGGGAAAGGCCTACGAGCAGTACTTC. V gene TRBV23-1 combines with J gene TRBJ2-7; no clear D. TRBV23-1 is noted as an ORF with a role that remains uncertain. Trimming took off 4 bases at V and 2 bases at J, with 15 bases between the two ends. This CDR3 has 15 residues.

This clonotype appeared many times. Here the CDR3 DNA reads TGTGCCAGCAGTCCACAGGCCCACTATGGCTACACCTTC. This translates into CASSPQAHYGYTF. The chain uses TRBV27 and TRBJ1-2, with D possibly TRBD1 on 5 matching bases. CDR3 length: 13 amino acids. V dropped 5 bases and J dropped 3 bases, with 10 bases sitting between them. CDR1 is MNHEY and CDR2 is SMNVEV in the germline V gene (reference sequence).

This clonotype occurred once. V is TRBV5-4 and J is TRBJ2-5, with D unclear. The CDR3 length is 13 residues. With 4 bases removed from V and 5 bases from J, the gap between germline ends came to 12 bases. The germline CDR1 and CDR2 sequences are SGHNT and YYREEE (reference sequence). The CDR3 DNA follows: TGTGCCAGCAGCGACCGCGGCGCGGAGACCCAGTACTTC. Translation: CASSDRGAETQYF.

The table lists this clonotype with many counts. This CDR3 is CASSRGLAGIGEQYF. The CDR3 region has the DNA TGTGCCAGCTCACGCGGACTAGCGGGAATCGGCGAGCAGTACTTC. V gene TRBV18 combines with J gene TRBJ2-7; 12 nucleotides agree with TRBD2. The germline V gene encodes CDR1 KGHSH and CDR2 LQKENI. The V gene end was trimmed by 4 bases and the J gene end by 6 bases; junction bases not matched to a gene: 7. CDR3 size: 15 residues.

This clonotype was recorded at least ten times. This sequence joins TRBV20-1 and TRBJ2-1; TRBD1 matches 9 bases. The CDR3 consists of 16 residues. V trimming: 0 bases; J trimming: 5 bases; junction bases outside the gene matches: 8. The germline V gene encodes CDR1 DFQATT and CDR2 SNEGSKA (reference sequence). CDR3 protein: CSARDPGQGANNEQFF. The CDR3 coding sequence is TGCAGTGCTAGAGATCCGGGACAGGGTGCGAACAATGAGCAGTTCTTC.

This clonotype was seen at least ten times. The chain recombines TRBV28 with TRBJ2-7; no definite D call. Germline-derived CDR1 and CDR2 are MDHEN and SYDVKM. The CDR3 spans 11 residues. The V and J ends lost 3 bases and 6 bases respectively, with 6 bases between them. DNA of the CDR3: TGTGCCAGCAGTTTTTTCCCCGAGCAGTACTTC. Translation gives CASSFFPEQYF.

V and J are TRBV30 and TRBJ2-1; 12 bases map to TRBD2. Germline V gives CDR1 GTSNPN, CDR2 SVGIG (reference sequence). The V and J ends lost 0 bases and 7 bases, in that order; junction bases with no gene match: 7. This CDR3 has 16 amino acids. The CDR3 here is CAWSVLLAGGSNEQFF. CDR3 coding DNA: TGTGCCTGGAGTGTACTCCTAGCGGGAGGGTCAAATGAGCAGTTCTTC.

This clonotype was observed at least ten times. The chain links TRBV29-1 to TRBJ2-2; either TRBD1 or TRBD2 may supply D (5 bases each). The germline V gene encodes CDR1 SQVTM and CDR2 ANQGSEA. The CDR3 runs to 13 residues. Trimming pared 6 bases from V and 0 bases from J, leaving 8 bases between. CDR3 sequence: CSVRDPNTGELFF. CDR3 bases: TGCAGCGTGAGGGACCCGAACACCGGGGAGCTGTTTTTT.

The rearrangement links TRBV12-3 or TRBV12-4 to TRBJ2-7, with TRBD2 identical over 10 bases. The length of the CDR3 is 14 residues. Trimming cost V 6 bases and J 3 bases; bases outside gene matches: 5. Here the CDR3 DNA reads TGTGCCAGCAGACCTAGCGGGAGAGGCTACGAGCAGTACTTC. Its protein is CASRPSGRGYEQYF.

The table lists this clonotype with many counts. The rearrangement uses TRBV10-3 and TRBJ2-2, with D maybe TRBD1 (5 bases). The V and J ends lost 7 bases and 0 bases respectively, with 12 bases between them. The CDR3 is made up of 15 amino acids. Germline CDR1 ENHRY, CDR2 SYGVKD. CDR3 region: CAIKDIDANTGELFF. The CDR3 coding sequence is TGTGCCATCAAGGACATCGACGCGAACACCGGGGAGCTGTTTTTT.

This clonotype was observed a few times. The chain recombines TRBV7-2 with TRBJ2-5; 8 bases agree with TRBD2. This CDR3 has 15 amino acids. Per germline, CDR1 SGHTA and CDR2 FQGNSA. V trimming: 5 bases; J trimming: 5 bases; junction bases outside the gene matches: 10. CDR3 residues: CASSDSGTRLETQYF. CDR3 in DNA: TGTGCCAGCAGCGATAGCGGGACCAGACTGGAGACCCAGTACTTC.

The sample holds many counts of this clonotype. V gene TRBV7-2 combines with J gene TRBJ1-1; D gene ambiguous. Germline CDR1 is SGHTA and CDR2 is FQGNSA. Trimming pared 1 base from V and 10 bases from J, leaving 10 bases between. The length of the CDR3 is 12 residues. CDR3 protein: CASSLGAYAAFF. The CDR3 coding sequence is TGTGCCAGCAGCTTAGGGGCTTATGCAGCTTTCTTT.

This clonotype has at least ten counts. The V call is TRBV7-2, the J call TRBJ2-5; D is undetermined. The CDR3 has 14 amino acids. Trimming cost V 1 base and J 1 base, with 7 bases left between them. Germline V gene lookup returns CDR1 SGHTA and CDR2 FQGNSA. The CDR3 DNA reads TGTGCCAGCAGCTTAGTTGGAGTCCAAGAGACCCAGTACTTC. Translated: CASSLVGVQETQYF.

The genes are TRBV12-3 or TRBV12-4 and TRBJ2-7; D gene unclear. The CDR3 extends over 12 amino acids. V was pared by 3 bases and J by 10 bases, with 13 bases between. CDR3 amino acids: CASSFRPDHQYF. CDR3 DNA: TGTGCCAGCAGTTTCAGACCTGACCACCAGTACTTC.

The J gene is TRBJ1-2, the V gene TRBV7-2; perhaps TRBD1 as D (6 bases). The V end lost 7 bases, the J end lost 4 bases, and 16 bases lay between the germline ends. Germline CDR1 reads SGHTA; CDR2 reads FQGNSA. The CDR3 length is 14 residues. The CDR3 here is CASTPVGASYGYTF. The CDR3 region has the DNA TGTGCCAGCACCCCCGTGGGGGCCAGCTATGGCTACACCTTC. Full variable domain (missing parts from reference TRBV7-2 and TRBJ1-2): GAGVSQSPSNKVTEKGKDVELRCDPISGHTALYWYRQSLGQGLEFLIYFQGNSAPDKSGLPSDRFSAERTGGSVSTLTIQRTQQEDSAVYLCASTPVGASYGYTFGSGTRLTVV.

This clonotype was detected ten times or more. The rearrangement joins TRBV12-3 or TRBV12-4 to TRBJ2-1; the match to TRBD2 covers 10 bases. V lost 0 bases to trimming and J lost 5 bases; unmatched junction nucleotides: 16. CDR3 length: 20 residues. The CDR3: CASSLAQWKREGPYNNEQFF. DNA for the CDR3: TGTGCCAGCAGTTTAGCGCAGTGGAAGCGGGAGGGCCCCTACAACAATGAGCAGTTCTTC.

This clonotype has at least ten counts. The chain carries TRBV20-1 and TRBJ1-5; a weak D match, TRBD1 (6 bases). Trimming removed 0 bases at V and 2 bases at J, with 11 bases between. Germline values: CDR1 DFQATT, CDR2 SNEGSKA (reference sequence). The CDR3 loop spans 15 amino acids. As DNA, the CDR3 is TGCAGTGCTAGAGATCCACAGGGCGGCAATCAGCCCCAGCATTTT. This gives the protein CSARDPQGGNQPQHF.

This clonotype was picked up many times. The rearrangement links TRBV28 to TRBJ1-1; D might be TRBD1 (6 bases). Germline V gives CDR1 MDHEN, CDR2 SYDVKM. V was shortened by 4 bases and J by 2 bases, with 11 bases between the two germline ends. This CDR3 has 14 residues. The CDR3 protein is CASSSPGDNTEAFF. As DNA, the CDR3 is TGTGCCAGCAGTTCCCCAGGGGATAACACTGAAGCTTTCTTT.

In its sample, this clonotype was seen many times. The chain joins TRBV20-1 to TRBJ1-1; TRBD1 is a possible D gene (6 bases). This CDR3 is built from 13 residues. Trimming removed 6 bases from V and 6 bases from J, with 17 bases in between. CDR1 is DFQATT, CDR2 SNEGSKA, per germline (reference sequence). The CDR3 sequence: CSARSGAMAEAFF. The CDR3, as DNA: TGCAGTGCCCGATCGGGGGCGATGGCTGAAGCTTTCTTT.

The sample holds many counts of this clonotype. The chain is built from TRBV12-3 or TRBV12-4 and TRBJ2-7; D is possibly TRBD1 (6 bases). V was shortened by 0 bases and J by 4 bases, with 10 bases between the two germline ends. CDR3 length: 14 amino acids. The CDR3 is CASSLAPGAYEQYF. The CDR3 coding sequence is TGTGCCAGCAGTTTAGCCCCAGGGGCGTACGAGCAGTACTTC.

This clonotype was seen at least ten times. The CDR3, as DNA: TGTGCCAGCAGTGGACCGCCATACGAGCAGTACTTC. It codes for CASSGPPYEQYF. The chain joins TRBV12-3 or TRBV12-4 to TRBJ2-7; D unclear. CDR3 length equals 12 residues. Trimming removed 5 bases from V and 4 bases from J, with 9 bases in between.

The rearrangement links TRBV30 to TRBJ2-1; D remains ambiguous. CDR1 is GTSNPN and CDR2 is SVGIG in the germline V gene (reference sequence). CDR3 size: 13 residues. Trimming removed 4 bases from V and 4 bases from J, with 11 bases in between. The chain's CDR3 is CAWNPTEYNEQFF. In nucleotides, the CDR3 is TGTGCCTGGAACCCGACCGAGTACAATGAGCAGTTCTTC.

Concerning this clonotype itself: A much larger clone is a single base away; this may be a read error. The V gene is TRBV3-1, the J gene TRBJ2-5; 10 bases line up with TRBD1. Germline CDR1 and CDR2: LGHDT and YNNKEL (reference sequence). There are 14 residues in the CDR3. The CDR3 reads CAGSQGQGEETQYF. For the CDR3, the DNA is TGTGCCGGCAGCCAAGGACAGGGGGAAGAGACCCAGTACTTC.